Here is one TCR beta chain with its context. This sample is drawn from a study of blood T cell repertoires in COVID-19. Overall study context: The analysed material was cDNA or gDNA that came from T cells, B-cell-depleted T cells, or PBMCs.

The assay was immunoSEQ multiplex PCR, and TCRdb's table has in-frame clones only and misses some. The sample yields under 200,000 clones, roughly 84% seen once. The CDR3 is 16 residues long. The chain joins TRBV21-1 to TRBJ2-1; the table names TRBD2, a call not compared with the DNA. TRBV21-1 is recorded as a pseudogene. The sequence was obtained from a woman aged 55-70 years with acute or convalescent COVID-19. The sequencing input was peripheral blood. CDR3 sequence (DNA): TGTGCCAGCATCCTCCTCGGGACTAGCGGGAGTGGGGAGCAGTTCTTC. Protein product: CASILLGTSGSGEQFF.